This T cell receptor (beta chain) appears in the sequencing data of a study of T cell responses to AZD1222 COVID-19 vaccine. The protocol was immunoSEQ multiplex PCR, while the TCRdb copy is restricted to in-frame clones and leaves out a portion. Altogether roughly 140,000 clones are present, around 88% being singletons, with the ten largest covering under 2.5%. This CDR3 contains 16 residues. Between the trimmed V and J ends, which lost 0 bases and 0 bases, there was a span of 10 bases. Germline CDR1 SGDLS, CDR2 YYNGEE. The chain employs TRBV9 and TRBJ2-1, with D uncertain. Specimen: peripheral blood, collected on day 0 of AZD1222 vaccination. The TCR comes from an adult in good health. The CDR3 DNA is TGTGCCAGCAGCGTAGGTGCCTCAAGCTCCTACAATGAGCAGTTCTTC. Translation gives CASSVGASSSYNEQFF.